These 14 T cell receptor beta chains were all obtained from the same sample, sequenced in a study of blood T cell repertoires in COVID-19. This table comes from immunoSEQ multiplex PCR, and its TCRdb copy is limited to in-frame clones, with some not included. The data contain 300,000 to 400,000 clones, 80% to 90% of them singletons. Source material: PBMCs or T cells enriched from blood (not recorded which). These receptors were taken from a man between 18 and 35 years old who had recovered from COVID-19.

The CDR3 spells CASGPLYRGQWKLFF. CDR3 sequence (DNA): TGTGCCAGCGGTCCCCTATACAGGGGGCAATGGAAACTGTTTTTT. This rearrangement joins TRBV28 to TRBJ1-4; 9 bases are a match to TRBD1. CDR1 and CDR2 (germline): MDHEN, SYDVKM. The V and J ends lost 8 bases and 11 bases, in that order; junction bases with no gene match: 15. The CDR3 spans 15 residues.

The J gene is TRBJ2-7, the V gene TRBV19; D possibly corresponds to TRBD1 (6 bases). CDR1 and CDR2 (germline): LNHDA, SQIVND (reference sequence). The CDR3 covers 13 residues. V lost 3 bases to trimming and J lost 3 bases, with 9 bases between them. The CDR3 bases are TGTGCCAGTAGTATTAAGGACAGCTACGAGCAGTACTTC. The encoded protein is CASSIKDSYEQYF.

About this clone: The sample holds other DNA sequences that translate to the same CDR3. The chain has TRBV7-9 and TRBJ1-1; 9 bases are a match to TRBD1. Germline lookup yields CDR1 SEHNR and CDR2 FQNEAQ (reference sequence). The CDR3 is 14 amino acids. V gave up 4 bases and J gave up 2 bases; unmatched junction bases: 2. Here the CDR3 reads CASSSGQGNTEAFF. CDR3 coding DNA: TGTGCCAGCAGCTCGGGACAGGGAAACACTGAAGCTTTCTTT.

The rearrangement uses TRBV7-2 and TRBJ2-1, with 8 bases lining up with TRBD2. The CDR3 length is 16 residues. The trim removed 3 bases at V and 4 bases at J, leaving 8 bases unmatched. Germline assignment: CDR1 SGHTA and CDR2 FQGNSA. CDR3 protein: CASSFSGGVRYNEQFF. The CDR3 nucleotides read TGTGCCAGCAGCTTTTCGGGAGGGGTTCGTTACAATGAGCAGTTCTTC.

V usage is TRBV6-1 and J usage is TRBJ1-3; possible D gene TRBD1, 6 bases. Germline V gene sequence: CDR1 MNHNS, CDR2 SASEGT. The CDR3 loop spans 18 amino acids. Trimming took 0 bases from V and 0 from J, leaving 15 bases between them. CDR3 sequence (DNA): TGTGCCAGCAGTGAAGCCTGGGGACAATCGAGCTCTGGAAACACCATATATTTT. Amino acids: CASSEAWGQSSSGNTIYF.

The chain employs TRBV18 and TRBJ2-1; D not resolved. The CDR3 runs 14 residues. V lost 0 bases and J 7 bases, leaving 10 bases between the germline ends. Germline values: CDR1 KGHSH, CDR2 LQKENI. The CDR3 DNA reads TGTGCCAGCTCACCACCGAATAGTGGTAATGAGCAGTTCTTC. Its protein is CASSPPNSGNEQFF.

The chain carries TRBV28 and TRBJ2-2; D gene unclear. The germline V and J ends were trimmed by 0 bases and 0 bases, with 17 bases remaining between them. Germline V lookup: CDR1 MDHEN, CDR2 SYDVKM. The CDR3 is 19 amino acids. The CDR3 DNA reads TGTGCCAGCAGTTTATGGGGTAATAGCCGTGGCGCGAACACCGGGGAGCTGTTTTTT. Translation: CASSLWGNSRGANTGELFF.

The CDR3 region has the DNA TGTGCCAGCACCCAGGACCAGGGCACTGAAGCTTTCTTT. Translating it yields CASTQDQGTEAFF. V usage is TRBV3-1 (or the pseudogene TRBV3-2) and J usage is TRBJ1-1; D possibly corresponds to TRBD1 (5 bases). V gave up 7 bases and J gave up 4 bases, with 13 bases separating them. CDR3 length equals 13 residues. Germline CDR1 reads LGHDT; CDR2 reads YNNKEL (reference sequence).

The CDR3 sequence is CASSSGRARAGGYTF. The CDR3 DNA is TGTGCCAGCAGCTCGGGACGGGCTAGAGCGGGCGGCTACACCTTC. The rearrangement links TRBV7-8 to TRBJ1-2, with D maybe TRBD1 (5 bases). Germline lookup yields CDR1 SGHVS and CDR2 FQNEAQ. Trimming left V 4 bases short and J 8 bases short, with 20 bases between. The length of the CDR3 is 15 residues. Filled out from reference TRBV7-8 and TRBJ1-2, the complete variable domain reads GAGVSQSPRYKVAKRGQDVALRCDPISGHVSLFWYQQALGQGPEFLTYFQNEAQLDKSGLPSDRFFAERPEGSVSTLKIQRTQQEDSAVYLCASSSGRARAGGYTFGSGTRLTVV.

The rearrangement joins TRBV5-1 to TRBJ1-4; D possibly corresponds to TRBD1 (5 bases). Trimming left V 2 bases short and J 0 bases short, with 14 bases between. CDR3 length: 17 residues. The V gene's germline CDR1 is SGHRS and CDR2 YFSETQ. The CDR3 loop is CASSLGAQAPTNEKLFF. The CDR3, as DNA: TGCGCCAGCAGCTTAGGGGCCCAGGCCCCAACTAATGAAAAACTGTTTTTT. The full variable domain, in which reference TRBV5-1 and TRBJ1-4 provide the parts outside the CDR3, is KAGVTQTPRYLIKTRGQQVTLSCSPISGHRSVSWYQQTPGQGLQFLFEYFSETQRNKGNFPGRFSGRQFSNSRSEMNVSTLELGDSALYLCASSLGAQAPTNEKLFFGSGTQLSVL.

This clone was seen a few times. The chain uses TRBV5-6 and TRBJ1-4, with 11 bases identical to TRBD1. The V gene's germline CDR1 is SGHDT and CDR2 YYEEEE. The junction had 2 bases not matched to a gene; V was cut back by 3 bases and J by 7 bases. The CDR3 runs 14 residues. Here the CDR3 reads CASSYGQGAEKLFF. The CDR3 region has the DNA TGTGCCAGCAGCTACGGACAGGGGGCTGAAAAACTGTTTTTT.

The chain combines TRBV6-5 with TRBJ1-2; D may be TRBD1 (6 bases). This CDR3 comprises 15 residues. CDR1 and CDR2 (germline): MNHEY, SVGAGI. Trimming removed 4 bases from V and 2 bases from J, with 14 bases in between. The CDR3 DNA follows: TGTGCCAGCAGTTCCTACACCCAGGGGAACTATGGCTACACCTTC. It translates to CASSSYTQGNYGYTF.

This chain links TRBV3-1 (or the pseudogene TRBV3-2) with TRBJ1-2; D possibly corresponds to TRBD1 (5 bases). Trimming left V 0 bases short and J 4 bases short, with 6 bases between. Germline CDR1 and CDR2: LGHDT and YNNKEL (reference sequence). This CDR3 region has 13 residues. The chain's CDR3 is CASSQDGAYGYTF. In DNA form, the CDR3 reads TGTGCCAGCAGCCAAGATGGGGCCTATGGCTACACCTTC.

The CDR3 loop reads CATSDSGLAGTNTGELFF. In nucleotides, the CDR3 is TGTGCCACCAGTGATTCGGGACTAGCGGGAACGAACACCGGGGAGCTGTTTTTT. The chain links TRBV24-1 to TRBJ2-2; TRBD2 aligns across 13 bases. Germline values: CDR1 KGHDR, CDR2 SFDVKD. This CDR3 has 18 amino acids. The J segment lost 0 bases and the V segment lost 2 bases, leaving 2 bases of the junction unmatched.